The next 9 T cell receptor beta chains were all read from a single sample in a study of shared clonotypes between healthy human individuals. Some clones are missing from TCRdb's copy, which holds only in-frame ones; the method was immunoSEQ multiplex PCR. The sample lists a few hundred thousand clones; roughly 97% were seen once. The specimen sequenced was naive CD4+ T cells sorted from blood. Specified subset: CD45RA+ positively selected. All receptors come from a woman aged 25-40 years in good health.

The CDR3: CASSSLFADTQYF. In nucleotides, the CDR3 is TGTGCCAGCAGCTCCCTATTTGCAGATACGCAGTATTTT. The V gene is TRBV7-3, the J gene TRBJ2-3; D unclear. CDR1 and CDR2 from the germline V gene are SGHTA and FQGTGA. The V end lost 4 bases, the J end lost 4 bases, and 9 bases lay between the germline ends. This CDR3 is 13 amino acids long.

The rearrangement links TRBV28 to TRBJ1-1; D unclear. CDR3 length: 14 residues. Germline V lookup: CDR1 MDHEN, CDR2 SYDVKM. The ends were cut back, 3 bases at V and 3 bases at J, with 11 bases in the middle. The CDR3: CASSLVLEYTEAFF. The DNA for the CDR3 is TGTGCCAGCAGTTTGGTCCTAGAGTACACTGAAGCTTTCTTT.

The CDR3 spells CASSREREPGEQYF. The CDR3 nucleotides read TGTGCCAGCAGCAGGGAGCGGGAGCCCGGCGAGCAGTACTTC. The chain recombines TRBV6-6 with TRBJ2-7, with 8 bases aligning to TRBD2. Germline V gene lookup returns CDR1 MNHNY and CDR2 SVGAGI (reference sequence). The ends lost 6 bases at V and 6 bases at J; junction bases unmatched: 10. This CDR3 is built from 14 residues.

The chain combines TRBV19 with TRBJ2-7; weak D call: TRBD1 (5 bases). Looked up from germline, CDR1 is LNHDA and CDR2 is SQIVND (reference sequence). The CDR3 is 14 residues long. V was trimmed by 4 bases and J by 2 bases, leaving 12 bases between them. The chain's CDR3 is CASSTDRQAYEQYF. The CDR3 DNA reads as TGTGCCAGTAGTACTGACAGACAAGCCTACGAGCAGTACTTC. Full variable domain (outside the CDR3, taken from reference TRBV19 and TRBJ2-7): DGGITQSPKYLFRKEGQNVTLSCEQNLNHDAMYWYRQDPGQGLRLIYYSQIVNDFQKGDIAEGYSVSREKKESFPLTVTSAQKNPTAFYLCASSTDRQAYEQYFGPGTRLTVT.

The chain links TRBV6-6 to TRBJ1-5; D ambiguous. This CDR3 comprises 12 residues. V dropped 4 bases and J dropped 3 bases, with 4 bases sitting between them. Germline lookup yields CDR1 MNHNY and CDR2 SVGAGI (reference sequence). CDR3 nucleotides: TGTGCCAGCAGTTCCCCCAATCAGCCCCAGCATTTT. Amino acid sequence: CASSSPNQPQHF.

The genes are TRBV27 and TRBJ2-6; D is perhaps TRBD1 (5 bases). With 5 bases removed from V and 0 bases from J, the gap between germline ends came to 14 bases. CDR1 is MNHEY, CDR2 SMNVEV, per germline (reference sequence). The CDR3 covers 17 residues. In DNA, the CDR3 is TGTGCCAGCAGTCCCTGGGGCCTCAGCTCTGGGGCCAACGTCCTGACTTTC. This sequence encodes CASSPWGLSSGANVLTF.

J is TRBJ1-4 and V is TRBV27; no clear D gene. V shed 8 bases and J shed 1 base, with 8 bases lying between them. CDR1 is MNHEY, CDR2 SMNVEV, per germline (reference sequence). The CDR3 has 13 residues. CDR3 region: CASGRQTNEKLFF. DNA of the CDR3: TGTGCCAGCGGGAGACAAACTAATGAAAAACTGTTTTTT.

The chain links TRBV2 to TRBJ2-5; 12 nucleotides match TRBD2. V shed 5 bases, J shed 0 bases, and the junction held 4 bases outside the gene matches. The CDR3 consists of 16 residues. In germline, CDR1 is SNHLY, CDR2 FYNNEI. The CDR3 DNA is TGTGCCAGCAGTCCGGGACTAGCGGGTTACCAAGAGACCCAGTACTTC. Encoded protein: CASSPGLAGYQETQYF.

This clone was observed once. The chain has TRBV28 and TRBJ1-2; D is possibly TRBD1 (5 bases). Between the trimmed V and J ends, which lost 11 bases and 3 bases, there was a span of 19 bases. The germline CDR1 and CDR2 sequences are MDHEN and SYDVKM. The CDR3 has 14 residues. The CDR3 loop reads CASETPWGHYGYTF. The CDR3, as DNA: TGTGCCTCCGAAACCCCCTGGGGCCACTATGGCTACACCTTC.